A selection of T cell receptor beta chains follows, all from one sample in a study of OX40 agonist ivuxolimab in advanced cancers. Assay: immunoSEQ multiplex PCR; the TCRdb copy retains only in-frame clones and omits some. The sample includes 70,000 to 85,000 clones, roughly 84% seen only once; the top ten take roughly 2%. The material sequenced was CD4+ or CD8+ T cells sorted from blood, taken in a trial of the OX40 agonist ivuxolimab. These receptors came from an adult with an advanced solid tumor such as melanoma, head and neck, liver or kidney cancer. Both conserved end residues are part of each CDR3. D genes are given only for firm matches. Some rows have no size entry. The others give once, few or many, or a class for an expanded clone.

d_call j_call clone_size v_call cdr3_aa cdr3_nt
NA TRBJ2-1 NA TRBV18 CASSIADYYNEQFF TGTGCCAGCTCTATAGCGGACTACTACAATGAGCAGTTCTTC
NA TRBJ2-4 NA TRBV4-2 CASSQDRTGRRVQYF TGTGCCAGCAGCCAAGACAGAACGGGCCGACGAGTTCAGTACTTC
TRBD1 TRBJ2-7 NA TRBV7-2 CASSLWTGGNEQYF TGTGCCAGCAGCTTATGGACAGGGGGCAACGAGCAGTACTTC
NA TRBJ2-4 NA TRBV4-1 CASSQVGEGTGAAKNIQYF TGCGCCAGCAGCCAAGTGGGGGAGGGAACAGGGGCTGCCAAAAACATTCAGTACTTC
NA TRBJ2-5 NA TRBV5-4 CASSLREGRQETQYF TGTGCCAGCAGCTTGAGGGAAGGGCGGCAAGAGACCCAGTACTTC
NA TRBJ1-1 NA TRBV7-9 CASSRGQNTEAFF TGTGCCAGCAGCCGGGGGCAGAACACTGAAGCTTTCTTT
NA TRBJ1-1 NA TRBV2 CASTLGNPWTEAFF TGTGCCAGCACCCTCGGGAACCCCTGGACTGAAGCTTTCTTT
NA TRBJ2-3 NA TRBV4-3 CASSQEPGLHTDTQYF TGCGCCAGCAGCCAAGAACCAGGGCTCCACACAGATACGCAGTATTTT
NA TRBJ2-1 NA TRBV28 CASSYSMSEQFF TGTGCCAGCAGCTATAGTATGTCTGAGCAGTTCTTC
NA TRBJ2-3 once TRBV4-2 CASSHVTGSATDTQYF TGTGCCAGCAGCCATGTAACAGGGTCTGCCACAGATACGCAGTATTTT
TRBD1 TRBJ1-1 NA TRBV10-3 CAISAWDSNTEAFF TGTGCCATCAGTGCTTGGGACAGCAACACTGAAGCTTTCTTT
NA TRBJ1-1 NA TRBV6-6 CASLEGGIGTEAFF TGTGCCAGCCTTGAGGGGGGAATCGGAACTGAAGCTTTCTTT
TRBD2 TRBJ2-5 NA TRBV28 CASSLGSGIQETQYF TGTGCCAGCAGTTTAGGTAGCGGGATTCAAGAGACCCAGTACTTC
NA TRBJ1-3 NA TRBV29-1 CSVQRGSGNTIYF TGCAGCGTTCAAAGGGGGTCTGGAAACACCATATATTTT
NA TRBJ1-1 NA TRBV19 CASSIGKGRGTEAFF TGTGCCAGTAGTATAGGTAAGGGAAGGGGGACTGAAGCTTTCTTT
TRBD2 TRBJ2-5 NA TRBV9 CASSKGLAGGPKTQYF TGTGCCAGCAGCAAAGGACTAGCGGGAGGGCCGAAGACCCAGTACTTC
NA TRBJ2-7 NA TRBV5-1 CASSPRTGALYEQYF TGCGCCAGCAGCCCAAGGACCGGGGCGCTCTACGAGCAGTACTTC
TRBD1 TRBJ2-2 NA TRBV5-6 CASSPDRRGTGELFF TGTGCCAGCAGCCCGGACAGGAGAGGGACCGGGGAGCTGTTTTTT
TRBD1 TRBJ1-4 NA TRBV15 CATSSDRAENEKLFF TGTGCCACCAGCTCCGACAGGGCGGAAAATGAAAAACTGTTTTTT
TRBD2 TRBJ2-1 NA TRBV4-3 CASSQEVTGLAYNEQFF TGCGCCAGCAGCCAAGAGGTTACGGGACTAGCTTACAATGAGCAGTTCTTC
NA TRBJ1-2 NA TRBV5-1 CASRLNRDNYGYTF TGCGCCAGCAGGTTAAACAGGGATAACTATGGCTACACCTTC
NA TRBJ2-4 NA TRBV19 CASSIPGGVGKNIQYF TGTGCCAGTAGTATTCCCGGGGGAGTGGGCAAAAACATTCAGTACTTC
NA TRBJ1-1 once TRBV5-4 CASSRPSDSNRAFF TGTGCCAGCAGCCGGCCCTCGGACTCAAACCGCGCTTTCTTT
TRBD2 TRBJ2-1 few TRBV12-5 CASGLVQDGRAVSPEQFF TGTGCTAGTGGTTTGGTACAGGACGGGAGGGCCGTCAGTCCTGAGCAGTTCTTC
NA TRBJ2-1 NA TRBV25-1 CASSEPELTREQFF TGTGCCAGCAGTGAACCTGAATTGACCCGGGAGCAGTTCTTC
TRBD1 TRBJ1-2 NA TRBV5-4 CASSRQGANYGYTF TGTGCCAGCAGCCGACAGGGCGCAAACTATGGCTACACCTTC
NA TRBJ2-5 NA TRBV5-8 CASSLGGAQRETQYF TGTGCCAGCAGCTTGGGAGGTGCCCAGCGGGAGACCCAGTACTTC
TRBD1 TRBJ1-6 NA TRBV4-3 CASSLDRGDSPLHF TGCGCCAGCAGCTTGGACAGGGGAGATTCACCCCTCCACTTT
TRBD1 TRBJ1-1 NA TRBV7-2 CASSPGTAMNTEAFF TGTGCCAGCAGCCCGGGGACAGCCATGAACACTGAAGCTTTCTTT
NA TRBJ2-1 NA TRBV14 CASSHLRESSYNEQFF TGTGCCAGCAGCCACCTCAGGGAAAGCTCCTACAATGAGCAGTTCTTC
NA TRBJ2-5 few TRBV18 CASSPSQGGETQYF TGTGCCAGCTCACCCAGCCAGGGGGGCGAGACCCAGTACTTC
TRBD1 TRBJ1-1 NA TRBV11-2 CASSFTGGNTEAFF TGTGCCAGCAGCTTTACAGGGGGGAACACTGAAGCTTTCTTT
NA TRBJ2-3 NA TRBV5-8 CASSQRDLTDTQYF TGTGCCAGCAGCCAGAGGGACCTCACAGATACGCAGTATTTT
TRBD2 TRBJ2-5 NA TRBV4-1 CASSQGTSGGQETQYF TGCGCCAGCAGCCAAGGGACTAGCGGGGGCCAAGAGACCCAGTACTTC
NA TRBJ2-2 NA TRBV7-2 CASSFINFGGGELFF TGTGCCAGCAGCTTTATAAATTTTGGCGGCGGGGAGCTGTTTTTT
NA TRBJ1-4 few TRBV5-4 CASSLLAAGNEKLFF TGTGCCAGCAGCTTGTTGGCAGCCGGTAATGAAAAACTGTTTTTT
TRBD1 TRBJ1-5 NA TRBV7-6 CASSSAAGQVGQPQHF TGTGCCAGCAGCTCCGCCGCGGGACAGGTCGGTCAGCCCCAGCATTTT
TRBD1 TRBJ2-1 NA TRBV7-9 CASSTGRDREGNEQFF TGTGCCAGCAGCACCGGCCGGGACAGGGAGGGTAATGAGCAGTTCTTC